These 14 T cell receptor beta chains share one sample of origin, sequenced in a study of blood T cell repertoires in COVID-19. The method was immunoSEQ multiplex PCR; TCRdb's version includes in-frame clones alone and lacks a portion of them. This sample has 140,000 or so clones, with 81% found just once. The sample consisted of peripheral blood. These receptor sequences come from a human donor in a cohort sampled during active COVID-19.

The J gene is TRBJ2-7, the V gene TRBV9; TRBD2 agrees at 7 bases. Losses at the gene ends were 0 bases for V and 3 bases for J; bases not matched to a gene: 9. The CDR3 consists of 16 residues. Germline-derived CDR1 and CDR2 are SGDLS and YYNGEE. CDR3 in DNA: TGTGCCAGCAGCGTAGCCGGCGGGCTAGCGGTCTACGAGCAGTACTTC. It codes for CASSVAGGLAVYEQYF.

This chain links TRBV6-6 with TRBJ1-1; 7 bases line up with TRBD1. Germline V gives CDR1 MNHNY, CDR2 SVGAGI (reference sequence). The CDR3 is made up of 16 amino acids. V lost 6 bases and J lost 0; bases outside the gene matches: 10. The CDR3 sequence: CASRLRTGELNTEAFF. As DNA, the CDR3 is TGTGCCAGCAGACTCCGTACAGGGGAACTGAACACTGAAGCTTTCTTT.

The CDR3 bases are TGTGCCAGCAGCCCAATCCAGGGGGCGGGAAACACCATATATTTT. Protein sequence: CASSPIQGAGNTIYF. The rearrangement joins TRBV7-8 to TRBJ1-3; 8 nucleotides match TRBD1. The CDR3 runs 15 residues. V shed 5 bases and J 4 bases; nucleotides not matched to a gene: 7. Germline lookup yields CDR1 SGHVS and CDR2 FQNEAQ.

This CDR3 reads CASASGRRPPYNEQFF. CDR3 nucleotides: TGTGCCAGTGCTAGCGGGAGGCGACCGCCGTACAATGAGCAGTTCTTC. This chain links TRBV28 with TRBJ2-1, with 11 nucleotides matching TRBD2. Germline V lookup: CDR1 MDHEN, CDR2 SYDVKM. With V trimmed by 9 bases and J by 4 bases, 11 bases remained unmatched. The CDR3 is 16 residues long.

This clone was seen just once. The chain combines TRBV5-3 with TRBJ2-2; 11 bases align to TRBD2. TRBV5-3 is recorded as an ORF, its role being uncertain. Trimming cost V 4 bases and J 3 bases; bases outside gene matches: 11. The CDR3 runs to 18 residues. CDR3 nucleotide sequence: TGTGCCAGAAGCAAGGCGGTACTAGCGGGAGATCACACCGGGGAGCTGTTTTTT. It specifies CARSKAVLAGDHTGELFF.

The rearrangement links TRBV4-3 to TRBJ1-2; D perhaps matches TRBD1 (6 bases). The CDR3 has 16 residues. Germline lookup yields CDR1 LGHNA and CDR2 YSLEER. Trimming took 4 bases from V and 3 from J, leaving 18 bases between them. The CDR3 loop is CASSPGVVGAYYGYTF. DNA for the CDR3: TGCGCCAGCAGCCCAGGGGTGGTAGGGGCATACTATGGCTACACCTTC.

The V gene is TRBV28, the J gene TRBJ1-2; TRBD1 might be the D (6 bases). The germline V and J ends were trimmed by 11 bases and 7 bases, with 17 bases remaining between them. Germline CDR1 is MDHEN and CDR2 is SYDVKM. The CDR3 is 12 amino acids. The CDR3 nucleotides are TGTGCCCACCGGGACAACATCGGTGGCTACACCTTC. This sequence encodes CAHRDNIGGYTF.

The CDR3 spells CASSTQTQGRDGYTF. As DNA, the CDR3 is TGTGCCAGCAGTACCCAGACGCAGGGGAGGGATGGCTACACCTTC. This chain links TRBV28 with TRBJ1-2; TRBD1 might be the D (6 bases). CDR1 and CDR2 (germline): MDHEN, SYDVKM. CDR3 length equals 15 residues. V lost 5 bases and J 6 bases, leaving 19 bases between the germline ends.

This chain joins TRBV18 and TRBJ1-3; tentative D call: TRBD1 (6 bases). This CDR3 comprises 15 residues. Germline CDR1 is KGHSH and CDR2 is LQKENI. The V end lost 6 bases, the J end lost 4 bases, and 16 bases lay between the germline ends. The CDR3 reads CASSQQGDVGNTIYF. The CDR3 DNA sequence: TGTGCCAGCTCCCAACAGGGCGATGTGGGAAACACCATATATTTT.

The rearrangement links TRBV6-6 to TRBJ2-1; 7 bases align to TRBD2. Germline assignment: CDR1 MNHNY and CDR2 SVGAGI (reference sequence). The CDR3 loop spans 14 amino acids. V lost 7 bases, J lost 6 bases, and 9 bases stayed unmatched. CDR3 coding DNA: TGTGCCAGCAACAAAGGGACTATCGGCAATGAGCAGTTCTTC. It specifies CASNKGTIGNEQFF.

This sequence joins TRBV28 and TRBJ1-2; D is ambiguous. Trimming removed 3 bases from V and 0 bases from J, with 5 bases in between. CDR1 is MDHEN and CDR2 is SYDVKM in the germline V gene. The CDR3 loop spans 13 amino acids. Here the CDR3 DNA reads TGTGCCAGCAGTTTGCCAGCTAACTATGGCTACACCTTC. This translates into CASSLPANYGYTF.

V and J are TRBV9 and TRBJ2-6, with TRBD1 matching 12 bases. There are 18 residues in the CDR3. The germline CDR1 and CDR2 sequences are SGDLS and YYNGEE. The V segment lost 0 bases and the J segment 1 base; nucleotides outside the gene matches: 2. The CDR3 sequence: CASSVAGQGASGANVLTF. As DNA, the CDR3 is TGTGCCAGCAGCGTAGCGGGACAGGGGGCTTCTGGGGCCAACGTCCTGACTTTC.

The genes are TRBV4-3 and TRBJ1-4; perhaps TRBD1 as D (5 bases). Trimming took 3 bases from V and 4 from J, leaving 12 bases between them. The CDR3 loop spans 15 amino acids. CDR1 is LGHNA and CDR2 is YSLEER in the germline V gene. In DNA, the CDR3 is TGCGCCAGCAGCCAGCAGGCGGGGCTTAATGAAAAACTGTTTTTT. Protein: CASSQQAGLNEKLFF.

The chain recombines TRBV15 with TRBJ2-7; no firm D call. The CDR3 consists of 15 residues. V was trimmed by 8 bases and J by 3 bases, leaving 20 bases between them. Looked up from germline, CDR1 is LNHNV and CDR2 is YYDKDF (reference sequence). CDR3 sequence (DNA): TGTGCCACCCTGGGCTGGCCAGGATATAACTACGAGCAGTACTTC. Amino acids: CATLGWPGYNYEQYF.